This T cell receptor (beta chain) was observed in a study of T cell responses to AZD1222 COVID-19 vaccine. General study points: Regions left unmutated in variants are reportedly the target of nearly half of spike-specific TCRs. Only six AZD1222 recipients tested seropositive at baseline. Recipients of two AZD1222 doses showed rising Spike-specific TCR breadth and depth. In all cases, repertoires were sampled only after the peak T cell response.

Method: immunoSEQ multiplex PCR; TCRdb's copy keeps in-frame clones and lacks some. The data show about 120,000 clones, less than 95% seen once. Turning to this clone: As yet, its antigen is unknown.

The CDR3 has 12 amino acids. V was cut by 5 bases and J by 6 bases, with 11 bases left in between. Germline assignment: CDR1 SGHNT and CDR2 YENEEA. The TCR sequence derives from an adult in good health. Sequencing was performed on peripheral blood, taken on day 0 of MenACWY control vaccination. The chain joins TRBV11-3 to TRBJ2-7; D unclear. The CDR3 DNA follows: TGTGCCAGCAGCCTTGGTACGGGCGAGCAGTACTTC. Translating it yields CASSLGTGEQYF.